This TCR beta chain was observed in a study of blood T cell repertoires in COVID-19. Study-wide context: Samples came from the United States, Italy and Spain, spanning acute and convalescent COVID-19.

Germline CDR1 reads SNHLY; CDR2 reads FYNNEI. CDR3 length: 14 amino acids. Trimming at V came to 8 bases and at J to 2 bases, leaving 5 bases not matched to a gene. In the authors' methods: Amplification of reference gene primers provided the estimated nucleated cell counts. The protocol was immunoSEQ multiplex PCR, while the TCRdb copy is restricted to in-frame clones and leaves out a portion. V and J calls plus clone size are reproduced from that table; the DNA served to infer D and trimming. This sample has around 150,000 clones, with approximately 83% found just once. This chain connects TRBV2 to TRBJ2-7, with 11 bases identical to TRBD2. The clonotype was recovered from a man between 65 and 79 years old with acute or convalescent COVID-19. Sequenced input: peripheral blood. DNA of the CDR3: TGTGCCAGCGGCCTAGCGGGAGGACCCTACGAGCAGTACTTC. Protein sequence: CASGLAGGPYEQYF. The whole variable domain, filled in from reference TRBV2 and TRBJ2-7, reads EPEVTQTPSHQVTQMGQEVILRCVPISNHLYFYWYRQILGQKVEFLVSFYNNEISEKSEIFDDQFSVERPDGSNFTLKIRSTKLEDSAMYFCASGLAGGPYEQYFGPGTRLTVT.